This T cell receptor beta chain was profiled in a study of T cell changes during pregnancy in multiple sclerosis. V was trimmed by 8 bases and J by 8 bases, leaving 15 bases between them. CDR1 and CDR2 (germline): MNHNS, SASEGT. CDR3 size: 13 residues. Only in-frame clones appear in the TCRdb table, and some are missing; sequencing was by immunoSEQ multiplex PCR. This sample has some 74,000 clones, with approximately 92% found just once. This chain joins TRBV6-1 and TRBJ1-4; D is unclear. The TCR sequence derives from a female donor in good health, enrolled as a control in a pregnancy study. The sample was peripheral blood, taken after pregnancy. The CDR3 nucleotides are TGTGCCAGCCCAAGGGTAAGGGAGGAAAAACTGTTTTTT. The encoded protein is CASPRVREEKLFF.